This entry describes one T cell receptor beta chain. V was clipped by 5 bases and J by 3 bases; unmatched bases: 9. Looked up from germline, CDR1 is LNHDA and CDR2 is SQIVND (reference sequence). The CDR3 contains 15 residues. The sample comes from a study of blood T cell repertoires in COVID-19. Clones were read by immunoSEQ multiplex PCR, and TCRdb kept only the in-frame ones, dropping some. The data show approximately 200,000 clones, 82% seen once. This sequence was found in a man aged 35-49 years who had recovered from COVID-19. Specimen: PBMCs or T cells enriched from blood (not recorded which). The chain recombines TRBV19 with TRBJ2-7, with 8 bases that match TRBD1. The CDR3: CASSPRQGNSYEQYF. For the CDR3, the DNA is TGTGCCAGTAGTCCAAGACAGGGGAACAGCTACGAGCAGTACTTC.